The rows below give T cell receptor beta chains drawn from one sample of a study of shared clonotypes between healthy human individuals. Profiled with immunoSEQ multiplex PCR; TCRdb holds only in-frame clones, not every one. The sample carries under 850,000 clones, over 90% recorded once. The specimen was naive CD8+ T cells sorted from blood. The receptors stem from a young man in good health. Each CDR3 is given with its conserved first and last residue. A D gene is named only where the DNA matches it firmly. Only some rows state a clone size, as once, few, many or a class for expanded clones.

- | TRBJ1-1 | 14 | - | TRBV7-8 | TGTGCCAGCAGCTTGGCGTACCTGAGGACTGAAGCTTTCTTT | CASSLAYLRTEAFF
once | TRBJ1-5 | 18 | - | TRBV18 | TGTGCCAGCTCACCATCAGCAGGAAGAACTAGCAGCAATCAGCCCCAGCATTTT | CASSPSAGRTSSNQPQHF
- | TRBJ2-7 | 14 | - | TRBV27 | TGTGCCAGCAGTTATCGGACGCCATCCTACGAGCAGTACTTC | CASSYRTPSYEQYF
few | TRBJ2-1 | 12 | - | TRBV2 | TGTGCCAGCACCCGAACAGGGAATGAGCAGTTCTTC | CASTRTGNEQFF
- | TRBJ2-5 | 15 | - | TRBV18 | TGTGCCAGCTCACCACCGCGCGGGGTCCAAGAGACCCAGTACTTC | CASSPPRGVQETQYF
few | TRBJ1-5 | 14 | - | TRBV27 | TGTGCCAGCGGGACTGGACATGACAATCAGCCCCAGCATTTT | CASGTGHDNQPQHF
- | TRBJ1-5 | 13 | TRBD1 | TRBV5-5 | TGTGCCAGCAGCCCGGACAGGGACCAGCCCCAGCATTTT | CASSPDRDQPQHF
- | TRBJ2-2 | 16 | TRBD2 | TRBV4-1 | TGCGCCAGCAGCCTGACCAGCGGGAGAAACACCGGGGAGCTGTTTTTT | CASSLTSGRNTGELFF
once | TRBJ2-7 | 16 | TRBD2 | TRBV28 | TGTGCCAGCAGTGTGACTAGCGGGAGTGTGTCCTACGAGCAGTACTTC | CASSVTSGSVSYEQYF
once | TRBJ2-1 | 15 | - | TRBV5-4 | TGTGCCAGCAGCTTGAGTGGCTCTTTCCCCAATGAGCAGTTCTTC | CASSLSGSFPNEQFF
- | TRBJ2-7 | 14 | TRBD1 | TRBV5-1 | TGCGCCAGCAGCTTACAGGGGGAAACCTACGAGCAGTACTTC | CASSLQGETYEQYF
- | TRBJ2-5 | 16 | TRBD2 | TRBV27 | TGTGCCAGCAGTTTACTAGCGGGAGGGCCTGAAGAGACCCAGTACTTC | CASSLLAGGPEETQYF
- | TRBJ2-5 | 17 | TRBD2 | TRBV5-6 | TGTGCCAGCAGCTTGGTGGCACGGGGAGGGCCGGAGGAGACCCAGTACTTC | CASSLVARGGPEETQYF
- | TRBJ2-5 | 16 | TRBD2 | TRBV7-6 | TGTGCCAGCAGCTTTAATATCCCGACTAGCGTCGAGACCCAGTACTTC | CASSFNIPTSVETQYF
- | TRBJ2-3 | 12 | - | TRBV11-2 | TGTGCCAGCAGCTTATCAACAGATACGCAGTATTTT | CASSLSTDTQYF
- | TRBJ2-3 | 20 | - | TRBV21-1 | TGTGCCAGCAGCAAAGTAAGAACCGGGCTAGCGGGAGGTCGGCCAGATACGCAGTATTTT | CASSKVRTGLAGGRPDTQYF
once | TRBJ2-7 | 12 | - | TRBV10-3 | TGTGCCATTTCCGATCGGCAGTACGAGCAGTACTTC | CAISDRQYEQYF
once | TRBJ2-7 | 16 | TRBD1 | TRBV7-9 | TGTGCCAGCAGCCCCCGAGACCCGACAGGGATATACGAGCAGTACTTC | CASSPRDPTGIYEQYF
- | TRBJ2-3 | 15 | - | TRBV9 | TGTGCCAGCAGCGTAGTGGGAACATACACAGATACGCAGTATTTT | CASSVVGTYTDTQYF
- | TRBJ2-7 | 13 | - | TRBV10-3 | TGTGCCATCAGTGAGCGCAGCTCCTACGAGCAGTACTTC | CAISERSSYEQYF
once | TRBJ2-3 | 14 | - | TRBV9 | TGTGCCAGCAGCGTAGTAGACAGCACAGATACGCAGTATTTT | CASSVVDSTDTQYF
- | TRBJ1-5 | 14 | - | TRBV5-1 | TGCGCCAGCAGCTTGTCTGGTAGCAATCAGCCCCAGCATTTT | CASSLSGSNQPQHF
- | TRBJ2-6 | 14 | TRBD2 | TRBV27 | TGTGCCAACGAACTAGCGTCGGGGGCCAACGTCCTGACTTTC | CANELASGANVLTF
- | TRBJ2-1 | 17 | - | TRBV27 | TGTGCCAGCAGTTTAGACAGCTCAATAGAGTCCTACAATGAGCAGTTCTTC | CASSLDSSIESYNEQFF
- | TRBJ2-1 | 14 | - | TRBV28 | TGTGCCAGCAGACCCGGGACTTCCTATACCGGGCAGTTCTTC | CASRPGTSYTGQFF
- | TRBJ1-1 | 15 | - | TRBV7-2 | TGTGCCAGCAGGTCAAACCCAGGGGACAACACTGAAGCTTTCTTT | CASRSNPGDNTEAFF
- | TRBJ2-7 | 14 | TRBD1 | TRBV6-1 | TGTGCCAGCAAAGGGACAGGGTCACTCTACGAGCAGTACTTC | CASKGTGSLYEQYF
- | TRBJ2-7 | 16 | - | TRBV4-1 | TGCGCCAGCAGCGAGGATGCCTCTAGCGTCTCCTACGAGCAGTACTTC | CASSEDASSVSYEQYF
- | TRBJ1-1 | 13 | - | TRBV18 | TGTGCAAGCTCCCCATTGGTGAACACTGAAGCTTTCTTT | CASSPLVNTEAFF
- | TRBJ2-1 | 13 | - | TRBV5-4 | TGTGCCAGCAGCTCAAACGACTACAATGAGCAGTTCTTC | CASSSNDYNEQFF
- | TRBJ1-5 | 14 | TRBD1 | TRBV27 | TGTGCCAGCAGTCCCGGGACAGGGAATCAGCCCCAGCATTTT | CASSPGTGNQPQHF